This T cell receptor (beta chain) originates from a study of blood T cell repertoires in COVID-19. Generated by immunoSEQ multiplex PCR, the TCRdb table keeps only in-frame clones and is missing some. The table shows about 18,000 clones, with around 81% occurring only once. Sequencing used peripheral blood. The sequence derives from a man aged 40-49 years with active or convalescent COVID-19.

The chain's CDR3 is CASSRGHLNTEAFF. In nucleotides, the CDR3 is TGTGCCAGCAGTAGGGGACACTTGAACACTGAAGCTTTCTTT. The chain links TRBV27 to TRBJ1-1, with D maybe TRBD1 (6 bases). This CDR3 has 14 residues. CDR1 is MNHEY, CDR2 SMNVEV, per germline (reference sequence). V gave up 5 bases and J gave up 0 bases, with 10 bases separating them.